Here is one T cell receptor beta chain with its context. No antigen is known for it. These data are taken from a study of CD8 T cells in Susac syndrome. Whole-study context: At blood draw, Susac syndrome patients were therapy-naive, on corticosteroids, or on intravenous immunoglobulin alone.

RNA, at roughly 0.45 to 1 ug, was reverse transcribed with random hexamers. Using its own MiXCR run on the immunoSEQ multiplex PCR reads, TCRdb lists one record per CDR3 protein. The sample shows about 130,000 distinct CDR3 sequences, around 94% of them seen only once. Study results and limitations: The greatest CD8+ clonal expansion in Susac occurred in TEMRA cells and in active patients.

The Susac syndrome patients fit the recently defined diagnostic criteria for definite or probable disease. Negative isolation yielded the CD8+ and CD4+ T cells, while FACS enriched the TEMRA cells. The sequencing input was CD8+ T cells from PBMCs. The receptor was derived from a human donor with Susac syndrome.

The CDR3 region has the DNA TGTGCCAGCAGCTTAGTTGTTAGCGGGGGGACCTGGAGGCAGTACTTC. Its protein product is CASSLVVSGGTWRQYF. The chain joins TRBV7-6 to TRBJ2-7; 10 positions match TRBD2. The V gene's germline CDR1 is SGHVS and CDR2 FNYEAQ. Trimming removed 1 base from V and 9 bases from J; junction bases left unmatched: 12. CDR3 size: 16 residues.